Listed below are T cell receptor beta chains from one sample, sequenced in a study of OX40 agonist ivuxolimab in advanced cancers. The protocol was immunoSEQ multiplex PCR, while the TCRdb copy is restricted to in-frame clones and leaves out a portion. This table has about 120,000 clones, 80% to 90% appearing once. The specimen was CD4+ or CD8+ T cells sorted from blood, collected in a trial of the OX40 agonist ivuxolimab. All receptors come from an adult with an advanced solid tumor such as melanoma, head and neck, liver or kidney cancer. CDR3s include the opening cysteine and the closing phenylalanine or tryptophan. The order of the fields is D gene, clone size, J gene, V gene, CDR3 DNA, CDR3 protein. The D gene is left open where the match is weak. Size is omitted from some rows. Given values are once, few, many or a class for expanded clones.

NA | NA | TRBJ1-6 | TRBV19 | TGTGCCACCACCGAGGCCCCTGGCGCTCATAATTCACCCCTCCACTTT | CATTEAPGAHNSPLHF
NA | once | TRBJ2-1 | TRBV10-1 | TGCGCCAGCAGTGAGTTTTCCCCTGAGCAGTTCTTC | CASSEFSPEQFF
NA | once | TRBJ1-6 | TRBV4-3 | TGCGCCAGCAGCCAAGATGTGGGGTCCACAGGGTATAATTCACCCCTCCACTTT | CASSQDVGSTGYNSPLHF
TRBD1 | NA | TRBJ1-5 | TRBV7-2 | TGTGCCAGCAGCCCCGGGACAGGCATCAATCAGCCCCAGCATTTT | CASSPGTGINQPQHF
TRBD1 | NA | TRBJ2-5 | TRBV7-7 | TGTGCCAGCAGCCGACAGGGGGCTTGGGAGACCCAGTACTTC | CASSRQGAWETQYF
TRBD1 | NA | TRBJ2-5 | TRBV5-4 | TGTGCCAGCAGCTTCGGGACAGTCGCCCTTCTGCAGTACTTC | CASSFGTVALLQYF
NA | NA | TRBJ1-6 | TRBV28 | TGTGCCAGCAGTTCCCCGGGCGGGGGCCCCGCAAATTCACCCCTCCACTTT | CASSSPGGGPANSPLHF
NA | NA | TRBJ2-7 | TRBV28 | TGTGCCAGCATCTCTTTCAACTACGAGCAGTACTTC | CASISFNYEQYF
TRBD2 | NA | TRBJ2-3 | TRBV28 | TGTGCCAGCAGTTCCCCATCAGCGGGGGGGACAGATACGCAGTATTTT | CASSSPSAGGTDTQYF
NA | NA | TRBJ2-1 | TRBV7-7 | TGTGCCAGCAGCTTAGGGGGGACCGGCCGTGGTAATGAGCAGTTCTTC | CASSLGGTGRGNEQFF
NA | NA | TRBJ2-5 | TRBV19 | TGTGCCAGTACCGGGGGGCGGGGTTCCGAGACCCAGTACTTC | CASTGGRGSETQYF
TRBD1 | NA | TRBJ2-2 | TRBV6-4 | TGTGCCAGCAGTGGCTCCGGGACAGGGACCTTCGGGGAGCTGTTTTTT | CASSGSGTGTFGELFF
NA | once | TRBJ2-7 | TRBV2 | TGTGCCAGCAGCCAAGGGGAAAAAGGACACGAGCAGTACTTC | CASSQGEKGHEQYF
NA | few | TRBJ1-2 | TRBV9 | TGTGCCAGCAGCGTCGACAGCTATGGCTACACCTTC | CASSVDSYGYTF
NA | NA | TRBJ2-7 | TRBV18 | TGTGCCAGCTCACCAGTTCGGGGGCTCATTGCGGGGGAGCAGTACTTC | CASSPVRGLIAGEQYF
TRBD2 | NA | TRBJ2-3 | TRBV6-1 | TGTGCCAGCAGTGCAACTAGCGGGGTAGATACGCAGTATTTT | CASSATSGVDTQYF
TRBD1 | NA | TRBJ1-4 | TRBV25-1 | TGTGCCAGCAGTGTACGGACAGGGAATGAAAAACTGTTTTTT | CASSVRTGNEKLFF
TRBD1 | once | TRBJ1-2 | TRBV7-8 | TGTGCCAGCAGCTTGCCTCTGGGACAGGGGGCTAGGGAAGATGGCTACACCTTC | CASSLPLGQGAREDGYTF
NA | NA | TRBJ1-6 | TRBV19 | TGTGCCAGTAGTGTAGGGGATAATTCACCCCTCCACTTT | CASSVGDNSPLHF
NA | few | TRBJ1-2 | TRBV7-2 | TGTGCCAGCAGCTCAACATTGGGCTATGGCTACACCTTC | CASSSTLGYGYTF
TRBD2 | NA | TRBJ2-1 | TRBV7-2 | TGTGCCAGCAGCCCCGGACTAGCGGCGTATAATGAGCAGTTCTTC | CASSPGLAAYNEQFF
TRBD1 | NA | TRBJ1-2 | TRBV7-9 | TGTGCCAGCAGCTTGGGGGACAGGGTCTCCTATGGCTACACCTTC | CASSLGDRVSYGYTF
TRBD2 | NA | TRBJ2-1 | TRBV7-3 | TGTGCCAGCAGCTTAATTGGGACTAGCGGGGGCGATGAGCAGTTCTTC | CASSLIGTSGGDEQFF
NA | NA | TRBJ1-5 | TRBV9 | TGTGCCCCTCAGCCCCAGCATTTT | CAPQPQHF
TRBD1 | few | TRBJ1-2 | TRBV9 | TGTGCCAGCAGCGTAGCTGGACAGGGAATAGGTGGCTACACCTTC | CASSVAGQGIGGYTF
NA | NA | TRBJ2-2 | TRBV7-8 | TGTGCCAGCAGCGCGAGGTTGACCGGGGAGCTGTTTTTT | CASSARLTGELFF
NA | NA | TRBJ2-3 | TRBV10-3 | TGTGCCATCAGTGACAGGGGGGGCCGGGCAGATACGCAGTATTTT | CAISDRGGRADTQYF
TRBD1 | NA | TRBJ1-5 | TRBV28 | TGTGCCAGCAGGGGTCGGGACAGGGGGAGAAAATATAGCAATCAGCCCCAGCATTTT | CASRGRDRGRKYSNQPQHF
NA | NA | TRBJ1-2 | TRBV27 | TGTGCCAGCAGTTTAAGCAGCTACTATGGCTACACCTTC | CASSLSSYYGYTF
NA | NA | TRBJ1-2 | TRBV7-7 | TGTGCCAGCAGCCAAATAGGACACGGGGACTATGGCTACACCTTC | CASSQIGHGDYGYTF
NA | once | TRBJ1-2 | TRBV18 | TGTGCCAGCTCACCTATTCTGAAGAGGGATGGCTACACCTTC | CASSPILKRDGYTF
NA | NA | TRBJ2-3 | TRBV6-5 | TGTGCCAGCAGTTACCTGACTAGGGATACGCAGTATTTT | CASSYLTRDTQYF
TRBD1 | NA | TRBJ1-4 | TRBV5-6 | TGTGCCAGCAGCTTCCTGGGACAGCCTGCAACTAATGAAAAACTGTTTTTT | CASSFLGQPATNEKLFF
NA | NA | TRBJ2-5 | TRBV10-3 | TGTGCCATCAGTGAGCGGGGTGAGACCCAGTACTTC | CAISERGETQYF